Below, 21 T cell receptor beta chains from the same sample are listed, as sequenced in a study of T cells in localized non-small cell lung cancer. Using immunoSEQ multiplex PCR, the repertoire was profiled, and TCRdb retains in-frame clones only, with some absent. The sample contains approximately 22,000 clones, roughly 90% of which appear only once. Sequences were derived from peripheral blood, sampled before any cancer treatment. Receptor source: a male donor older than 55 with stage I squamous cell lung carcinoma.

The chain's CDR3 is CASSLVHGNTEAFF. Here the CDR3 DNA reads TGTGCCAGCAGCTTGGTTCACGGTAACACTGAAGCTTTCTTT. The chain employs TRBV5-4 and TRBJ1-1; D is ambiguous. V dropped 0 bases and J dropped 2 bases, with 8 bases sitting between them. This CDR3 spans 14 amino acids. The germline gives CDR1 SGHNT, CDR2 YYREEE (reference sequence).

The rearrangement uses TRBV2 and TRBJ1-1, with D tentatively TRBD1 (6 bases). The CDR3 extends over 13 amino acids. The V gene lost 11 bases and the J gene lost 0 bases, with 13 bases spanning the gap. Germline V gene lookup returns CDR1 SNHLY and CDR2 FYNNEI. The CDR3 sequence: CAAGGGMNTEAFF. For the CDR3, the DNA is TGTGCCGCGGGGGGGGGCATGAACACTGAAGCTTTCTTT.

This clone was found once. The genes are TRBV10-2 and TRBJ2-1; TRBD1 is a possible D gene (6 bases). This CDR3 is built from 14 residues. CDR1 and CDR2 (germline): WSHSY, SAAADI. V gave up 2 bases and J gave up 8 bases, with 13 bases separating them. In DNA, the CDR3 is TGCGCCAGCAGTGAGCAGGGGTTTAGAGATGAGCAGTTCTTC. The encoded protein is CASSEQGFRDEQFF.

The gene calls are TRBV27 and TRBJ2-5, with 8 bases matching TRBD1. V lost 2 bases and J lost 4; bases outside the gene matches: 12. Germline CDR1 MNHEY, CDR2 SMNVEV (reference sequence). The CDR3 loop spans 17 amino acids. CDR3 sequence: CASSLRAGGLLGETQYF. CDR3 DNA sequence: TGTGCCAGCAGTTTACGGGCAGGGGGCTTGTTGGGAGAGACCCAGTACTTC.

The CDR3: CASSADRAGELFF. As DNA, the CDR3 is TGTGCCAGCAGCGCGGACAGGGCCGGGGAGCTGTTTTTT. V is TRBV9 and J is TRBJ2-2; 8 nucleotides line up with TRBD1. The germline CDR1 and CDR2 sequences are SGDLS and YYNGEE. CDR3 length: 13 residues. J gave up 6 bases and V 3 bases, and 1 base lay outside the gene matches.

By sample fraction, this clone is medium-sized. The chain employs TRBV19 and TRBJ1-5; D not certain. Trimming took 3 bases from V and 3 from J, leaving 6 bases between them. CDR3 size: 13 residues. CDR1 is LNHDA, CDR2 SQIVND, per germline (reference sequence). DNA for the CDR3: TGTGCCAGTAGTATGGGGTTCAATCAGCCCCAGCATTTT. Translating gives CASSMGFNQPQHF.

The J gene is TRBJ1-2, the V gene TRBV10-2; D remains ambiguous. The CDR3 is 15 amino acids. CDR1 and CDR2 from the germline V gene are WSHSY and SAAADI. With 6 bases removed from V and 4 bases from J, the gap between germline ends came to 18 bases. The CDR3 nucleotides read TGCGCCAGCAGGGAAGGACTCGGGGAGGTCTATGGCTACACCTTC. Protein sequence: CASREGLGEVYGYTF.

The rearrangement links TRBV5-1 to TRBJ1-5, with TRBD1 matching over 7 bases. The CDR3 has 13 residues. The V and J ends lost 0 bases and 6 bases, in that order; junction bases with no gene match: 0. Germline CDR1 reads SGHRS; CDR2 reads YFSETQ. DNA of the CDR3: TGCGCCAGCAGCTTGGAGGGGGCTCAGCCCCAGCATTTT. The encoded protein is CASSLEGAQPQHF.

The rearrangement joins TRBV29-1 to TRBJ1-4; perhaps TRBD1 as D (6 bases). Trimming shortened V by 7 bases and J by 8 bases, and 17 bases separated the two germline ends. The CDR3 contains 13 residues. The germline V gene has CDR1 SQVTM and CDR2 ANQGSEA. The CDR3 protein is CSGLGGQTEKLFF. CDR3 in DNA: TGCAGCGGGTTGGGGGGGCAGACGGAAAAACTGTTTTTT.

This chain links TRBV12-5 with TRBJ1-1; TRBD1 is a possible D gene (5 bases). The germline CDR1 and CDR2 sequences are LGHNT and FRNRAP. The V gene lost 1 base and the J gene lost 5 bases, with 8 bases spanning the gap. This CDR3 region has 13 residues. The CDR3 is CASGLGGETEAFF. CDR3 sequence (DNA): TGTGCTAGTGGTTTGGGGGGGGAGACTGAAGCTTTCTTT.

The rearrangement links TRBV29-1 to TRBJ2-7; no clear D gene. The CDR3 is 14 amino acids. V gave up 6 bases and J gave up 1 base, with 16 bases separating them. The germline CDR1 and CDR2 sequences are SQVTM and ANQGSEA. The CDR3 reads CSVAAQLDSYEQYF. CDR3 nucleotide sequence: TGCAGCGTCGCCGCTCAGTTGGATTCCTACGAGCAGTACTTC.

This chain uses TRBV5-3 with TRBJ1-1; D is unresolved. TRBV5-3 is an open reading frame, and its role is uncertain. V shed 2 bases and J shed 6 bases, with 5 bases lying between them. The CDR3 is made up of 11 amino acids. This CDR3 reads CARSFRAEAFF. CDR3 DNA: TGTGCCAGAAGCTTTCGGGCTGAAGCTTTCTTT.

The rearrangement uses TRBV14 and TRBJ1-1, with 7 bases fitting TRBD1. Germline loops: CDR1 SGHDN, CDR2 FVKESK. The length of the CDR3 is 14 residues. Trimming cost V 1 base and J 1 base; bases outside gene matches: 0. The CDR3, as DNA: TGTGCCAGCAGCCAAGGGACAGGGAACACTGAAGCTTTCTTT. Residues: CASSQGTGNTEAFF.

CDR3 nucleotide sequence: TGTGCCAGCATGGAATGGGGCAATCAGCCCCAGCATTTT. Translated: CASMEWGNQPQHF. This rearrangement joins TRBV6-1 to TRBJ1-5; D not certain. Germline V CDR1 and CDR2: MNHNS, SASEGT. Trimming stripped 7 bases from V and 2 bases from J, with 9 bases between. CDR3 size: 13 residues.

The chain employs TRBV9 and TRBJ2-2; no reliable D call. V lost 0 bases and J 3 bases, leaving 15 bases between the germline ends. CDR1 and CDR2 (germline): SGDLS, YYNGEE. The CDR3 loop spans 17 amino acids. The chain's CDR3 is CASSVADGESHTGELFF. For the CDR3, the DNA is TGTGCCAGCAGCGTAGCCGATGGGGAATCCCACACCGGGGAGCTGTTTTTT.

The V gene is TRBV6-5, the J gene TRBJ1-6, with no clear D. Germline V lookup: CDR1 MNHEY, CDR2 SVGAGI. V lost 7 bases and J lost 7, with 14 bases in between. This CDR3 is built from 14 residues. In nucleotides, the CDR3 is TGTGCCAGCACCCGGGAGCGCGGAAATTCACCCCTCCACTTT. Translation gives CASTRERGNSPLHF.

The gene calls are TRBV5-5 and TRBJ1-2, with D possibly matching TRBD1 (6 bases). V was clipped by 4 bases and J by 4 bases, with 17 bases between them. CDR3 length: 15 amino acids. Germline V CDR1 and CDR2: SGHKS, YYEKEE (reference sequence). The CDR3 sequence is CASSKEWGPAYGYTF. In DNA, the CDR3 is TGTGCCAGCAGCAAGGAATGGGGGCCGGCCTATGGCTACACCTTC.

J is TRBJ1-2 and V is TRBV29-1; TRBD1 is a possible D gene (5 bases). The CDR3 contains 12 residues. Looked up from germline, CDR1 is SQVTM and CDR2 is ANQGSEA. V was trimmed by 3 bases and J by 5 bases, leaving 10 bases between them. The chain's CDR3 is CSVDRVSYGYTF. DNA of the CDR3: TGCAGCGTTGACAGGGTTTCATATGGCTACACCTTC.

The rearrangement uses TRBV28 and TRBJ2-2; the D is unclear. The germline CDR1 and CDR2 sequences are MDHEN and SYDVKM. The CDR3 totals 13 residues. V was cut by 6 bases and J by 2 bases, with 7 bases left in between. Here the CDR3 DNA reads TGTGCCAGCAGACAGTTAAACACCGGGGAGCTGTTTTTT. Residues: CASRQLNTGELFF.

The chain uses TRBV9 and TRBJ1-4; D gene unclear. This CDR3 has 15 residues. V was shortened by 2 bases and J by 6 bases, with 14 bases between the two germline ends. CDR1 is SGDLS and CDR2 is YYNGEE in the germline V gene. CDR3 in DNA: TGTGCCAGCAGCGTGGGCAGGAATTCGGATGAAAAACTGTTTTTT. It translates to CASSVGRNSDEKLFF.

The V gene is TRBV19, the J gene TRBJ1-2, with D tentatively TRBD1 (5 bases). Germline lookup yields CDR1 LNHDA and CDR2 SQIVND (reference sequence). The CDR3 spans 14 residues. The V gene lost 8 bases and the J gene lost 0 bases, with 13 bases spanning the gap. For the CDR3, the DNA is TGTGCCAGTGCGACCGGGGGACCTAACTATGGCTACACCTTC. Protein product: CASATGGPNYGYTF. Using reference TRBV19 and TRBJ1-2 for the parts outside the CDR3, the full variable domain is DGGITQSPKYLFRKEGQNVTLSCEQNLNHDAMYWYRQDPGQGLRLIYYSQIVNDFQKGDIAEGYSVSREKKESFPLTVTSAQKNPTAFYLCASATGGPNYGYTFGSGTRLTVV.